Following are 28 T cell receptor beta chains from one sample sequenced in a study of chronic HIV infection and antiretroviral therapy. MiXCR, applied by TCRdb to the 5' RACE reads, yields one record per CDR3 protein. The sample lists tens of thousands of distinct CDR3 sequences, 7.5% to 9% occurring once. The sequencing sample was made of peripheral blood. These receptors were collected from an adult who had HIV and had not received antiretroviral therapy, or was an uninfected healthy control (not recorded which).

This CDR3 is CSVDTGRHSGNTIYF. Written as DNA, the CDR3 is TGCAGCGTTGATACAGGCCGACACTCTGGAAACACCATATATTTT. This chain uses TRBV29-1 with TRBJ1-3; the D gene is possibly TRBD1 (5 bases). The germline V and J ends were trimmed by 3 bases and 0 bases, with 12 bases remaining between them. CDR1 SQVTM and CDR2 ANQGSEA come from the germline V gene. CDR3 size: 15 residues. Complete variable domain (other parts from reference TRBV29-1 and TRBJ1-3): SAVISQKPSRDICQRGTSLTIQCQVDSQVTMMFWYRQQPGQSLTLIATANQGSEATYESGFVIDKFPISRPNLTFSTLTVSNMSPEDSSIYLCSVDTGRHSGNTIYFGEGSWLTVV.

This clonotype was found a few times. Written as DNA, the CDR3 is TGTGCCATCAGTGAGTCTGGTATTGCGCAGTATTTT. Protein: CAISESGIAQYF. V usage is TRBV10-3 and J usage is TRBJ2-3; no definite D call. The CDR3 has 12 amino acids. The ends were cut back, 0 bases at V and 10 bases at J, with 8 bases in the middle. Germline V gene lookup returns CDR1 ENHRY and CDR2 SYGVKD.

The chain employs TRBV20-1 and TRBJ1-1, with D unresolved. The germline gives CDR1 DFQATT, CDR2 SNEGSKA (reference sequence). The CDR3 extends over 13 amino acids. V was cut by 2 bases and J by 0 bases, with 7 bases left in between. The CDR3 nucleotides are TGCAGTGCTAGACGGGGTGTGAACACTGAAGCTTTCTTT. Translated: CSARRGVNTEAFF.

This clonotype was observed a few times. The CDR3, as DNA: TGTGCCACAGATGAGCAGGTCAGCACAGATACGCAGTATTTT. It yields the protein CATDEQVSTDTQYF. J is TRBJ2-3 and V is TRBV28; D not resolved. The germline gives CDR1 MDHEN, CDR2 SYDVKM. V dropped 10 bases and J dropped 0 bases, with 14 bases sitting between them. The CDR3 is 14 amino acids.

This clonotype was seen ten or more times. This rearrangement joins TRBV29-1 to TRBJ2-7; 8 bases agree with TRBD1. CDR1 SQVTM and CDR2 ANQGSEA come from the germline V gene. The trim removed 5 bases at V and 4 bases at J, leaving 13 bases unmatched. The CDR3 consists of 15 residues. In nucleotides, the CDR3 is TGCAGCGTTATAAGCGGACAGGGAGTGAGGTACGAGCAGTACTTC. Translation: CSVISGQGVRYEQYF.

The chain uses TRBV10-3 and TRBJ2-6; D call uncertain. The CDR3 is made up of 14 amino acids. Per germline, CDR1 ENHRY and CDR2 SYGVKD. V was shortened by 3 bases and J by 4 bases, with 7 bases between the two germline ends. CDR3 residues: CAISDNTGANVLTF. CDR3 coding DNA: TGTGCCATCAGTGACAATACCGGGGCCAACGTCCTGACTTTC.

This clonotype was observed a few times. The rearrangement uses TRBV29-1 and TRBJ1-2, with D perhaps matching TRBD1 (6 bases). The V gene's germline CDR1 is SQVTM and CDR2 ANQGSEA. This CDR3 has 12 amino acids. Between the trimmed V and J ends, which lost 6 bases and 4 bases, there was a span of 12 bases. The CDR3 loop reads CSVFGQPYGYTF. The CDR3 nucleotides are TGCAGCGTCTTTGGACAGCCCTATGGCTACACCTTC. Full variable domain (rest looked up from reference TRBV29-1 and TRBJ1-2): SAVISQKPSRDICQRGTSLTIQCQVDSQVTMMFWYRQQPGQSLTLIATANQGSEATYESGFVIDKFPISRPNLTFSTLTVSNMSPEDSSIYLCSVFGQPYGYTFGSGTRLTVV.

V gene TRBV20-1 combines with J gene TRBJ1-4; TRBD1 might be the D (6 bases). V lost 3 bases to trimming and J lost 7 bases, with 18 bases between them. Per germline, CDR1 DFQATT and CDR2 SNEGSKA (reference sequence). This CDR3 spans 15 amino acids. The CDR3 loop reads CSARVNRVGSEKLFF. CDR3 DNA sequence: TGCAGTGCTAGGGTTAACAGGGTAGGAAGTGAAAAACTGTTTTTT.

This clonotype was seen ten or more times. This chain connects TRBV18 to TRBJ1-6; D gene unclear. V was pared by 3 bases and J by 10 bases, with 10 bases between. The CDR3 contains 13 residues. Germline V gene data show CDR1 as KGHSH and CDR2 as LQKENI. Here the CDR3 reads CASSPIADSPLHF. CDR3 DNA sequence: TGTGCCAGCTCACCTATCGCGGACTCACCCCTCCACTTT.

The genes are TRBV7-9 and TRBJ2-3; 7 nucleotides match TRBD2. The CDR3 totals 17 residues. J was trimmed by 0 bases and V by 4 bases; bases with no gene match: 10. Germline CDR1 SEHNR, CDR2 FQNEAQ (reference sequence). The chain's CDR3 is CASSSAFGAGSTDTQYF. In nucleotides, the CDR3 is TGTGCCAGCAGCTCAGCATTCGGAGCGGGGAGCACAGATACGCAGTATTTT. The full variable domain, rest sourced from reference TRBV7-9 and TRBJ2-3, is DTGVSQNPRHKITKRGQNVTFRCDPISEHNRLYWYRQTLGQGPEFLTYFQNEAQLEKSRLLSDRFSAERPKGSFSTLEIQRTEQGDSAMYLCASSSAFGAGSTDTQYFGPGTRLTVL.

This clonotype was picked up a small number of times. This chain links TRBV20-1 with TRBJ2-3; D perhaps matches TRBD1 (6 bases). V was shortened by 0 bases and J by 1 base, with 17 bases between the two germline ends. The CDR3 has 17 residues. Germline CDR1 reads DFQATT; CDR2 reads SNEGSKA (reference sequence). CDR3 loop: CSARDAEYRQGTDTQYF. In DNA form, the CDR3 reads TGCAGTGCTAGAGATGCCGAGTATAGACAGGGCACAGATACGCAGTATTTT.

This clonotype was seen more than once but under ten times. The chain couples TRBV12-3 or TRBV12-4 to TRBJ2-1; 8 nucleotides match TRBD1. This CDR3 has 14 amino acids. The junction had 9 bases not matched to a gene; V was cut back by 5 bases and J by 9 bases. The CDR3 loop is CASSPDRTGPEQFF. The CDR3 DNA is TGTGCCAGCAGTCCCGATAGGACAGGGCCTGAGCAGTTCTTC.

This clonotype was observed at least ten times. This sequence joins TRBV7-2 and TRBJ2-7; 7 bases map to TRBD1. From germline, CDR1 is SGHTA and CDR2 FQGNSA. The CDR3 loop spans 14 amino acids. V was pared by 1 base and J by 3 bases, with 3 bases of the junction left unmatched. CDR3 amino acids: CASSLGDSRYEQYF. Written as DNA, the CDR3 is TGTGCCAGCAGCTTAGGGGACAGTCGCTACGAGCAGTACTTC.

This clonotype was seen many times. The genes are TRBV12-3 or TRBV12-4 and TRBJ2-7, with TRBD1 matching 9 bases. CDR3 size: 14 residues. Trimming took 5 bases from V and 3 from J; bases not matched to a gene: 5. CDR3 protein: CASSPSTGGYEQYF. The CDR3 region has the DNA TGTGCCAGCAGTCCGTCGACAGGGGGCTACGAGCAGTACTTC.

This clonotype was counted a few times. CDR3 region: CASSLLGRSTNEKLFF. DNA of the CDR3: TGTGCCAGCAGCCTCCTGGGACGGTCAACTAATGAAAAACTGTTTTTT. The chain is built from TRBV12-3 or TRBV12-4 and TRBJ1-4; TRBD1 might be the D (5 bases). CDR3 length: 16 residues. Trimming took 6 bases from V and 0 from J, leaving 14 bases between them.

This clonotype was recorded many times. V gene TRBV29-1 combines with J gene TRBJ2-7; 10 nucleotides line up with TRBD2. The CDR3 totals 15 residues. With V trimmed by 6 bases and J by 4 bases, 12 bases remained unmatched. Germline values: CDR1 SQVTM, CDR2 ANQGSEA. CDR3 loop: CSVKGTSESIYEQYF. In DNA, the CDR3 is TGCAGCGTGAAGGGGACTAGCGAATCGATATACGAGCAGTACTTC.

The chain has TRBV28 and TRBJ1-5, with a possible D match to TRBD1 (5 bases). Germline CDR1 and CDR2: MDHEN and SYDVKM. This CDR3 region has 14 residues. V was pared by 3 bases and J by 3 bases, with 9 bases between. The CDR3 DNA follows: TGTGCCAGCAGTTTCGGGGCCATCAATCAGCCCCAGCATTTT. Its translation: CASSFGAINQPQHF.

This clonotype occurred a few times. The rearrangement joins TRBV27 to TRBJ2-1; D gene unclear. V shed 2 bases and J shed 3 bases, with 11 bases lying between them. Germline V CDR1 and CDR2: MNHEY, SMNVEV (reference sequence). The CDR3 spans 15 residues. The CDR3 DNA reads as TGTGCCAGCAGTTTAAGGGTTCCCTTCTACAATGAGCAGTTCTTC. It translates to CASSLRVPFYNEQFF.

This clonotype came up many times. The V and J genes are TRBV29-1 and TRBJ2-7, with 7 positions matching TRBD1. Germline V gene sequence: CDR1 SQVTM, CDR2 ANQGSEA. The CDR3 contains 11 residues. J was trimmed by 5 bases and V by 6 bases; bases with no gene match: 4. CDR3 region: CSVLTGDEQYF. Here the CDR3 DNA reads TGCAGCGTCCTCACAGGGGACGAGCAGTACTTC.

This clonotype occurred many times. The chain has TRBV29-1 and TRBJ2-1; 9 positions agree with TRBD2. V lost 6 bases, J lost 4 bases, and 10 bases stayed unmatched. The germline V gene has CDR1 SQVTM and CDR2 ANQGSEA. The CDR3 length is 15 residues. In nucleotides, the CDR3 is TGCAGCGTCGATAGCGGGAGCTCCAATTACAATGAGCAGTTCTTC. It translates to CSVDSGSSNYNEQFF.

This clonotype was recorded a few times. This chain's CDR3 is CASSPQQLNTEAFF. CDR3 sequence (DNA): TGTGCCAGCTCACCACAACAGTTGAACACTGAAGCTTTCTTT. V is TRBV18 and J is TRBJ1-1; the D is unclear. Trimming left V 1 base short and J 0 bases short, with 6 bases between. CDR1 and CDR2 (germline): KGHSH, LQKENI. The CDR3 runs to 14 residues.

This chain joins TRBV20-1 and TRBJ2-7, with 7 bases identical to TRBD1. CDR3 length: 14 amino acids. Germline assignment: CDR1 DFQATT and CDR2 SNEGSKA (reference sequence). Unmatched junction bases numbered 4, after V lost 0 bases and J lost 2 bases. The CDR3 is CSARDDRVPYEQYF. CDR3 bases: TGCAGTGCTAGAGACGACAGGGTTCCCTACGAGCAGTACTTC.

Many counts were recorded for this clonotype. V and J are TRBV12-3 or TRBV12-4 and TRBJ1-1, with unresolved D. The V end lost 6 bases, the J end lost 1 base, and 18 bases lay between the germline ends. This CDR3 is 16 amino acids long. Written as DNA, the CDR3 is TGTGCCAGCAGCGAGCGACCAGAGATTTCGAACACTGAAGCTTTCTTT. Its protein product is CASSERPEISNTEAFF.

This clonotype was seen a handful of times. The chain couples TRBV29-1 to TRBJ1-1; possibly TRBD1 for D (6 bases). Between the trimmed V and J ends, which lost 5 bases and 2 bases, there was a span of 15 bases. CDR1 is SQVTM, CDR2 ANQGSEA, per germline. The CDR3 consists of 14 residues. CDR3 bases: TGCAGCGTTCCTTCCAGGGGAGGAAACACTGAAGCTTTCTTT. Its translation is CSVPSRGGNTEAFF.

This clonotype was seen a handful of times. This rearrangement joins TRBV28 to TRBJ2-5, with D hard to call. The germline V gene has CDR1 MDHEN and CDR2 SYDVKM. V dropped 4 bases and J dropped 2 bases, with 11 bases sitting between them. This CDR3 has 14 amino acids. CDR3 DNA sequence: TGTGCCAGCAGTTATGTGGCAGCGCAAGAGACCCAGTACTTC. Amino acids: CASSYVAAQETQYF.

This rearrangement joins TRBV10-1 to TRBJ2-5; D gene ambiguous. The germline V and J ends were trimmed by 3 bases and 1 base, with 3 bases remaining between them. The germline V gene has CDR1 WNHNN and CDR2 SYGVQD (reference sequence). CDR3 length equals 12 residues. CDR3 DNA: TGCGCCAGCAGTGACAGCCAAGAGACCCAGTACTTC. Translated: CASSDSQETQYF.

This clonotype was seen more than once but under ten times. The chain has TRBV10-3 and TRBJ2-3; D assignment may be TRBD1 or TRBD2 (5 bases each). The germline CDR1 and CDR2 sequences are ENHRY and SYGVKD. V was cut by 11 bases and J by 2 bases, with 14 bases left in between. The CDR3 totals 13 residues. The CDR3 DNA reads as TGTGCCGCCGGGGCCTCGGACACAGATACGCAGTATTTT. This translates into CAAGASDTDTQYF.

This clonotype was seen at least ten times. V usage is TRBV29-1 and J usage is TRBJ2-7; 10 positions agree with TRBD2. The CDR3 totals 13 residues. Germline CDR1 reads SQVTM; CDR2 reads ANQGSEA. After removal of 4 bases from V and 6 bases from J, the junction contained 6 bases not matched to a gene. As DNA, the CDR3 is TGCAGCGTTGTGTCCCTAGCGGGAGTCGAGCAGTACTTC. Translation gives CSVVSLAGVEQYF.